The 12 T cell receptor beta chains presented below share a single source sample, sequenced in a study of chemoradiotherapy in HPV16-positive cancers. TCRdb's copy holds only in-frame clones and misses some; the assay was immunoSEQ multiplex PCR. The sample shows 5,000 to 6,500 clones, around 73% of them seen only once. The biological material was taken from a patient who underwent chemoradiotherapy. The origin of the receptors is a human donor with HPV-associated anogenital cancer.

The rearrangement uses TRBV5-6 and TRBJ2-5; TRBD1 matches 8 bases. Germline trimming cut 4 bases from V and 5 bases from J; bases unmatched to any gene: 7. The CDR3 is 14 residues long. CDR1 is SGHDT, CDR2 YYEEEE, per germline. The CDR3 here is CASSRGQAKETQYF. CDR3 nucleotide sequence: TGTGCCAGCAGCCGGGGACAGGCCAAGGAGACCCAGTACTTC.

The J gene is TRBJ1-6, the V gene TRBV6-6, with D unclear. In germline, CDR1 is MNHNY, CDR2 SVGAGI (reference sequence). Trimming took off 2 bases at V and 7 bases at J, with 15 bases between the two ends. The CDR3 covers 16 residues. CDR3 nucleotides: TGTGCCAGCAGTTACGCTAAGCACCCAAGGAATTCACCCCTCCACTTT. This encodes CASSYAKHPRNSPLHF.

The V gene is TRBV4-1, the J gene TRBJ1-5; D is undetermined. Trimming shortened V by 1 base and J by 2 bases, and 6 bases separated the two germline ends. The germline gives CDR1 MGHRA, CDR2 YSYEKL. CDR3 length equals 14 residues. CDR3 protein: CASSQGSGNQPQHF. Here the CDR3 DNA reads TGCGCCAGCAGCCAAGGGTCAGGCAATCAGCCCCAGCATTTT.

This chain connects TRBV25-1 to TRBJ2-2; D not resolved. Germline CDR1 reads MGHDK; CDR2 reads SYGVNS. Trimming removed 0 bases at V and 4 bases at J, with 12 bases between. The CDR3 loop spans 16 amino acids. The CDR3 reads CASSEYQGSVTGELFF. The CDR3 DNA follows: TGTGCCAGCAGTGAATATCAAGGGTCGGTCACCGGGGAGCTGTTTTTT.

This chain connects TRBV10-2 to TRBJ1-5; 8 nucleotides agree with TRBD1. After removal of 10 bases from V and 5 bases from J, the junction contained 16 bases not matched to a gene. CDR3 size: 16 residues. Germline-derived CDR1 and CDR2 are WSHSY and SAAADI. The CDR3 loop reads CANTGTGDSCDQPQHF. The CDR3 nucleotides read TGCGCCAATACCGGGACAGGCGACAGTTGTGATCAGCCCCAGCATTTT.

J is TRBJ1-1 and V is TRBV5-1, with a weak D call TRBD1 (5 bases). CDR1 and CDR2 from the germline V gene are SGHRS and YFSETQ. CDR3 length equals 15 residues. Between the trimmed V and J ends, which lost 3 bases and 4 bases, there was a span of 16 bases. The CDR3 nucleotides are TGCGCCAGCAGCTGGAGACAGCCCGAAGGCACTGAAGCTTTCTTT. This codes for CASSWRQPEGTEAFF. The complete variable domain, with remaining parts taken from reference TRBV5-1 and TRBJ1-1, reads KAGVTQTPRYLIKTRGQQVTLSCSPISGHRSVSWYQQTPGQGLQFLFEYFSETQRNKGNFPGRFSGRQFSNSRSEMNVSTLELGDSALYLCASSWRQPEGTEAFFGQGTRLTVV.

This clone has only one observation. The rearrangement uses TRBV29-1 and TRBJ2-1; TRBD1 matches at 10 bases. Germline V gene sequence: CDR1 SQVTM, CDR2 ANQGSEA. The CDR3 is made up of 16 amino acids. J lost 3 bases, V lost 5 bases, and 10 bases had no gene match. Here the CDR3 DNA reads TGCAGCGTTAGCTGGTCCGGGACAGGGGACTACAATGAGCAGTTCTTC. Protein sequence: CSVSWSGTGDYNEQFF.

The chain has TRBV28 and TRBJ2-1; TRBD2 matches 15 bases. CDR3 length: 16 amino acids. Germline CDR1 MDHEN, CDR2 SYDVKM. J was trimmed by 7 bases and V by 5 bases; bases with no gene match: 6. CDR3 DNA sequence: TGTGCCAGCAGTCCATGGACTAGCGGGAGGGCTAATGAGCAGTTCTTC. Amino acid sequence: CASSPWTSGRANEQFF.

The chain has TRBV27 and TRBJ2-1, with unresolved D. Trimming shortened V by 1 base and J by 6 bases, and 10 bases separated the two germline ends. Per the germline V gene, CDR1 is MNHEY and CDR2 is SMNVEV (reference sequence). This CDR3 spans 14 amino acids. As DNA, the CDR3 is TGTGCCAGCAGTTTATACGCAGGACGCAATGAGCAGTTCTTC. It codes for CASSLYAGRNEQFF.

V usage is TRBV7-9 and J usage is TRBJ2-1; D gene unclear. Trimming pared 0 bases from V and 0 bases from J, leaving 15 bases between. CDR3 length equals 18 residues. Germline lookup yields CDR1 SEHNR and CDR2 FQNEAQ (reference sequence). This CDR3 reads CASSLAPWLRSSYNEQFF. CDR3 sequence (DNA): TGTGCCAGCAGCTTAGCGCCATGGCTAAGGAGCTCCTACAATGAGCAGTTCTTC.

This clone was detected a few times. The V gene is TRBV2, the J gene TRBJ1-4; 7 bases map to TRBD1. The germline V gene has CDR1 SNHLY and CDR2 FYNNEI. The CDR3 runs 15 residues. Germline trimming cut 10 bases from V and 3 bases from J; bases unmatched to any gene: 11. CDR3 residues: CATDDREGANEKLFF. For the CDR3, the DNA is TGTGCCACCGACGACAGGGAGGGAGCTAATGAAAAACTGTTTTTT.

The chain recombines TRBV19 with TRBJ2-2, with D perhaps TRBD1 or TRBD2 (5 bases each). This CDR3 comprises 14 residues. Per the germline V gene, CDR1 is LNHDA and CDR2 is SQIVND (reference sequence). The ends were cut back, 7 bases at V and 7 bases at J, with 16 bases in the middle. CDR3 region: CASTYVGTNGELFF. The CDR3 DNA is TGTGCCAGTACCTACGTTGGGACGAACGGGGAGCTGTTTTTT.